The next 5 T cell receptor beta chains were all read from a single sample in a study of blood T cells in healthy people across ages. The use of a sample-barcoded 5' primer and a J-beta primer mix characterized a second PCR of about 6 to 11 cycles. TCRdb re-derived calls from the 5' RACE reads in MiXCR, one entry per CDR3 protein. The sample gives around 1,000,000 distinct CDR3 sequences, 20% to 25% of which show up once; less than 0.75% is in the top ten. The same data also went into a second study, on T cells of mothers and their children.

Source material: blood. The source of these receptors is a girl aged 2 to 9 in good health.

The CDR3 DNA reads TGTGCCAGCAGCCGGCTAGGGGCGGGTGAGACCCAGTACTTC. Its translation is CASSRLGAGETQYF. The V gene is TRBV6-1, the J gene TRBJ2-5; possibly TRBD1 or TRBD2 for D (5 bases each). The CDR3 has 14 residues. The germline V and J ends were trimmed by 6 bases and 5 bases, with 16 bases remaining between them. Germline CDR1 and CDR2: MNHNS and SASEGT.

The V and J genes are TRBV27 and TRBJ2-5; D might be TRBD1 or TRBD2, each matching 5 bases. CDR1 and CDR2 (germline): MNHEY, SMNVEV (reference sequence). V was shortened by 5 bases and J by 5 bases, with 24 bases between the two germline ends. CDR3 length: 17 residues. CDR3 sequence (DNA): TGTGCCAGCAGTCCCCGGGGCGCCGCTGTCGGGGTGGAGACCCAGTACTTC. This encodes CASSPRGAAVGVETQYF.

This chain's CDR3 is CASNPRGQETQYF. DNA of the CDR3: TGTGCCAGCAACCCTCGGGGACAAGAGACCCAGTACTTC. The rearrangement joins TRBV7-9 to TRBJ2-5; TRBD2 might be the D (5 bases). From germline, CDR1 is SEHNR and CDR2 FQNEAQ (reference sequence). The CDR3 extends over 13 amino acids. Trimming cost V 7 bases and J 2 bases, with 11 bases left between them.

This chain connects TRBV15 to TRBJ1-2; TRBD1 might be the D (6 bases). Germline values: CDR1 LNHNV, CDR2 YYDKDF (reference sequence). V gave up 5 bases and J gave up 0 bases, with 7 bases separating them. The CDR3 extends over 13 amino acids. The CDR3 protein is CATSGQSNYGYTF. In DNA, the CDR3 is TGTGCCACCAGCGGACAGTCTAACTATGGCTACACCTTC.

Here the CDR3 reads CASSRPDYEQYF. Here the CDR3 DNA reads TGTGCCAGCAGCCGTCCCGACTACGAGCAGTACTTC. This chain uses TRBV11-2 with TRBJ2-7; D is ambiguous. The CDR3 loop spans 12 amino acids. CDR1 is SGHAT, CDR2 FQNNGV, per germline. The germline V and J ends were trimmed by 5 bases and 3 bases, with 8 bases remaining between them.